This record covers a single T cell receptor beta chain. The antigen remains unidentified. Sequencing used immunoSEQ multiplex PCR; TCRdb keeps in-frame clones, though not all of them. The sample has more than 45,000 clones; roughly 93% are singletons. These data are taken from a study of OX40 agonist ivuxolimab in advanced cancers. This CDR3 is built from 14 residues. Trimming removed 5 bases from V and 7 bases from J; junction bases left unmatched: 11. Per the germline V gene, CDR1 is SGHAT and CDR2 is FQNNGV. Whole-study results and caveats: Circulating CD4+ and CD8+ T cells showed clonal expansion by week 6 at 0.1 to 3.0 mg/kg.

The clonotype comes from an adult with an advanced solid tumor such as melanoma, head and neck, liver or kidney cancer. The source material was CD4+ or CD8+ T cells sorted from blood, sampled in a trial of the OX40 agonist ivuxolimab. The chain joins TRBV11-2 to TRBJ2-7, with 7 nucleotides matching TRBD1. The CDR3 spells CASSLGTATWEQYF. The CDR3 DNA follows: TGTGCCAGCAGCCTCGGGACAGCCACCTGGGAGCAGTACTTC.